This T cell receptor beta chain stems from a study of blood T cell repertoires in COVID-19. On the study more broadly: PBMCs, B-cell-depleted T cells, or T cells provided the cDNA or gDNA that made up the material.

The repertoire was sequenced with immunoSEQ multiplex PCR; TCRdb's copy has only in-frame clones and lacks some. The sample lists 350,000 to 450,000 clones; more than 70% were seen once. V lost 4 bases to trimming and J lost 3 bases, with 11 bases between them. Germline-derived CDR1 and CDR2 are SGHRS and YFSETQ. The CDR3 length is 14 residues. Source material: peripheral blood. The V and J genes are TRBV5-1 and TRBJ1-5, with D maybe TRBD1 (5 bases). This clonotype was obtained from a woman in her sixties or seventies with COVID-19, enrolled during active disease. This CDR3 reads CASSGGDHNQPQHF. CDR3 DNA: TGCGCCAGCAGCGGGGGGGACCACAATCAGCCCCAGCATTTT.